The clone carrying this TCR beta chain was seen repeatedly, ten times or more. These data belong to a study of blood T cell repertoires in COVID-19. Background on the study: The United States, Italy and Spain provided the acute and convalescent COVID-19 samples.

Original methodology: Reference gene primer amplification gave estimated nucleated cell counts. Repertoires were generated with immunoSEQ multiplex PCR, while TCRdb's copy carries only in-frame clones and drops some. That table gives V, J and clone size, and the DNA gave D and trimming. The sample yields approximately 180,000 clones, about four fifths seen once. There are 13 residues in the CDR3. The germline V gene has CDR1 MNHEY and CDR2 SVGAGI. V lost 7 bases to trimming and J lost 1 base, with 10 bases between them. V gene TRBV6-5 combines with J gene TRBJ1-2; no definite D call. The clonotype originates from a woman between 65 and 79 years old with acute or convalescent COVID-19. Sequenced input: peripheral blood. The DNA of the CDR3 is TGTGCCAGCACCCCCGGGGTTAACTATGGCTACACCTTC. Its translation is CASTPGVNYGYTF.